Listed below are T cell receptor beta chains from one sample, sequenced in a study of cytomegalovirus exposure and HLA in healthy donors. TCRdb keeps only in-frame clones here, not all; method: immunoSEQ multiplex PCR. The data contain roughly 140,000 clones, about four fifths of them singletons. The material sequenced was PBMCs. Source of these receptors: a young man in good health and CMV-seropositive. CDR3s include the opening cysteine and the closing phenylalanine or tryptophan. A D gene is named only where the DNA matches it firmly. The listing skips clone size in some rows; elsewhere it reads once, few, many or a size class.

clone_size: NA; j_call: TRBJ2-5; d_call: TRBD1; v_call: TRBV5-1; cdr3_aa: CASSLDRVLETQYF; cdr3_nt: TGCGCCAGCAGTTTGGACAGGGTATTGGAGACCCAGTACTTC
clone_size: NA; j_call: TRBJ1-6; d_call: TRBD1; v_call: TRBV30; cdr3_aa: CAWNIAGGPNSPLHF; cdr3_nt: TGTGCCTGGAATATAGCAGGGGGTCCAAATTCACCCCTCCACTTT
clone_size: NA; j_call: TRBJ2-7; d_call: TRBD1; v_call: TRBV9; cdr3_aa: CASSVSDRGRGEQYF; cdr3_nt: TGTGCCAGCAGCGTATCGGACAGGGGGCGCGGGGAGCAGTACTTC
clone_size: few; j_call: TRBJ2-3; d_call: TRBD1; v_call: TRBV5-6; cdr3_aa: CASSWAGGNTDTQYF; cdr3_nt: TGTGCCAGCAGCTGGGCAGGGGGTAACACAGATACGCAGTATTTT
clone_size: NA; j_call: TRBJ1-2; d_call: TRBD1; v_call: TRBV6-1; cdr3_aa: CASTRQGGGYTF; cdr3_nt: TGTGCCAGCACTAGACAGGGAGGTGGCTACACCTTC
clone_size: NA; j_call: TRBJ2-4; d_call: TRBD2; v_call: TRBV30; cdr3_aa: CAYRTSRAIQYF; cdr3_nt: TGTGCCTACCGGACTAGCAGGGCCATTCAGTACTTC
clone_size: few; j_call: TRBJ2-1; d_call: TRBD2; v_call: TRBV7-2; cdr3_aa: CASSLASTSENNEQFF; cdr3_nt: TGTGCCAGCAGCTTAGCCTCTACTAGCGAAAACAATGAGCAGTTCTTC
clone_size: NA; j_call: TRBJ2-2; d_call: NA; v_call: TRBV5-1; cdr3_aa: CASSPGKSPGELFF; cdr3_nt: TGCGCCAGCTCACCAGGGAAATCTCCCGGGGAGCTGTTTTTT
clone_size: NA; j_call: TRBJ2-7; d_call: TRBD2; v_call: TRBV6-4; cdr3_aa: CASSESGGSSYEQYF; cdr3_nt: TGTGCCAGCAGTGAATCGGGGGGTTCTTCCTACGAGCAGTACTTC
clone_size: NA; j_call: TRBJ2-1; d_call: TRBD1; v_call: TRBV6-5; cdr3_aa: CASRSGTGHGNEQFF; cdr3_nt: TGTGCCAGCAGATCCGGGACAGGGCACGGGAATGAGCAGTTCTTC
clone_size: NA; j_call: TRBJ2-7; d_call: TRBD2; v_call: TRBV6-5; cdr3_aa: CASSYSGLAVYEQYF; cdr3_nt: TGTGCCAGCAGTTACTCCGGACTAGCGGTTTACGAGCAGTACTTC
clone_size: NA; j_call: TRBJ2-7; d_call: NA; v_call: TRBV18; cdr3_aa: CASSPPSVPYEQYF; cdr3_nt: TGTGCCAGCTCACCACCATCGGTTCCCTACGAGCAGTACTTC
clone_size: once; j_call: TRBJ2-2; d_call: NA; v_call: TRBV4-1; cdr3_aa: CASSPTVTGELFF; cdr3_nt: TGCGCCAGCAGCCCCACAGTTACCGGGGAGCTGTTTTTT
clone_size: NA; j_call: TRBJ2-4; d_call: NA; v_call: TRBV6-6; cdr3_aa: CASSYEGTKNIQYF; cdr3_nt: TGTGCCAGCAGTTACGAGGGAACCAAAAACATTCAGTACTTC
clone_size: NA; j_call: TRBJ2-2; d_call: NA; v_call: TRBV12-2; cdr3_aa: CASRCQARVTGELFF; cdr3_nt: TGTGCAAGTCGCTGCCAAGCGAGAGTCACCGGGGAGCTGTTTTTT
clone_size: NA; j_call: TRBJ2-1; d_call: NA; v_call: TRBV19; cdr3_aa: CATPPGHCEQFF; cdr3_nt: TGTGCCACTCCTCCGGGACATTGCGAGCAGTTCTTC
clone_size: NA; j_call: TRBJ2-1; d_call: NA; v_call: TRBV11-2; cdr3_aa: CASSTREQFF; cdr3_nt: TGTGCCAGCAGCACTCGAGAGCAGTTCTTC
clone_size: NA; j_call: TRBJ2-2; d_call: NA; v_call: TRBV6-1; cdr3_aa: CASNLGGGGGELFF; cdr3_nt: TGTGCCAGCAACTTAGGAGGGGGCGGCGGGGAGCTGTTTTTT
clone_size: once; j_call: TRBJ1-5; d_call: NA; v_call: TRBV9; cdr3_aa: CASSVGTGPGEPQHF; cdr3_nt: TGTGCCAGCAGCGTAGGAACAGGCCCAGGGGAGCCCCAGCATTTT
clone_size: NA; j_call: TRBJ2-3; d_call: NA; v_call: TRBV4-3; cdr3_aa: CASSQVSTEGTDTQYF; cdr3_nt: TGCGCCAGCAGCCAAGTTTCGACAGAAGGTACAGATACGCAGTATTTT
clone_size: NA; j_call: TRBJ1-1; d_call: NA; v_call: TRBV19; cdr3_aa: CASREGVAEAFF; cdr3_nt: TGTGCCAGTAGAGAGGGTGTGGCTGAAGCTTTCTTT
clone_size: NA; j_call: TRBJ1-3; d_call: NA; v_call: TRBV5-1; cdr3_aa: CASSFYGGGNTIYF; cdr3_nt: TGCGCCAGCAGCTTTTACGGAGGGGGAAACACCATATATTTT
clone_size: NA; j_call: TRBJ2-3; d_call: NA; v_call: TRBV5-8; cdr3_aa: CASSRTNTQYF; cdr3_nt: TGTGCCAGCAGCCGTACAAATACGCAGTATTTT
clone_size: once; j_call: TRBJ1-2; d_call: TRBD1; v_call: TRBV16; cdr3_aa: CASSQSAGQVPNYTF; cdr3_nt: TGTGCCAGCAGCCAGTCAGCGGGACAGGTACCTAACTACACCTTC
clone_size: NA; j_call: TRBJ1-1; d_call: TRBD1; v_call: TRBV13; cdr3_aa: CASSPWGQGVVTEAFF; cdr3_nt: TGTGCCAGCAGCCCATGGGGACAGGGGGTTGTCACTGAAGCTTTCTTT
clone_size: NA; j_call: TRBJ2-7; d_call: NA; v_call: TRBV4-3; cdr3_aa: CASSQVRLNYEQYF; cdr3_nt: TGCGCCAGCAGCCAAGTGAGGCTGAACTACGAGCAGTACTTC
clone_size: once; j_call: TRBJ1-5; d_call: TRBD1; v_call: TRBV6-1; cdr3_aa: CASRGQGPDQPQHF; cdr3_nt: TGTGCCAGCAGAGGACAGGGGCCGGATCAGCCCCAGCATTTT
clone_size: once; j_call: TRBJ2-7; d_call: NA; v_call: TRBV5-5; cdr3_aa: CASSLVATWVGNSYEQYF; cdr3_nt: TGTGCCAGCAGCTTGGTGGCCACTTGGGTCGGGAATTCCTACGAGCAGTACTTC
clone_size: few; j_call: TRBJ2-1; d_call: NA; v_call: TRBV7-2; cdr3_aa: CASSNRRGFPRNEQFF; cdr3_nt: TGTGCCAGCAGCAATCGTAGGGGATTTCCTAGGAATGAGCAGTTCTTC
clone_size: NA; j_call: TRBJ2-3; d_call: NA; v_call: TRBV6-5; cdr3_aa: CASKKTILTDTQYF; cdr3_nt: TGTGCCAGCAAAAAAACAATTCTCACAGATACGCAGTATTTT
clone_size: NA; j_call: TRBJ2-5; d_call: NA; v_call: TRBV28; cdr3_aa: CASSLSYRETQYF; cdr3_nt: TGTGCCAGCAGTTTATCTTACCGGGAGACCCAGTACTTC
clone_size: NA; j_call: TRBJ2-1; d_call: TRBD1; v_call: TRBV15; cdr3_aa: CATRVDRGNYNEQFF; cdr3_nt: TGTGCCACCAGAGTCGACAGGGGAAACTACAATGAGCAGTTCTTC
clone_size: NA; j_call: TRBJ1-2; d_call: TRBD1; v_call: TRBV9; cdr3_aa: CASSHRGDRGGYTF; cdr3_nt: TGTGCCAGCAGCCACAGAGGGGACAGGGGAGGCTACACCTTC
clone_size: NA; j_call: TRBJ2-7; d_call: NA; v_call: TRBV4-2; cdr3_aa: CASRATGSYEQYF; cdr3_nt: TGTGCCAGCAGGGCTACGGGCTCCTACGAGCAGTACTTC
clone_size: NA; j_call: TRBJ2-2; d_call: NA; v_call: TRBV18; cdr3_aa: CASSGSRNTGELFF; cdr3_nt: TGTGCCAGCTCCGGGTCGCGAAACACCGGGGAGCTGTTTTTT
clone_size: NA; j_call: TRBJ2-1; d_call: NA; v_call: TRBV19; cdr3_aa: CASSVTRYNEQFF; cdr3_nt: TGTGCCAGTAGTGTGACACGATACAATGAGCAGTTCTTC
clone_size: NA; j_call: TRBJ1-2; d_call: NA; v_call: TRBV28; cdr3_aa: CASSRHGGNYGYTF; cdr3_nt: TGTGCCAGCAGTCGCCACGGTGGTAACTATGGCTACACCTTC
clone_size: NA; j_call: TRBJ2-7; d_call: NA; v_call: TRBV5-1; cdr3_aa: CASSVSEYEQYF; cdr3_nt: TGCGCCAGCAGCGTTAGCGAGTACGAGCAGTACTTC
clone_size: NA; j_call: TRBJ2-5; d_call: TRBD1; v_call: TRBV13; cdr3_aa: CASSLQGAGETQYF; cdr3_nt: TGTGCCAGCAGCTTACAGGGGGCGGGAGAGACCCAGTACTTC
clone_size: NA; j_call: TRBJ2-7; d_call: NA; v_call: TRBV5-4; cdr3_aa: CASSSGDEQYF; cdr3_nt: TGTGCCAGCAGCTCAGGGGACGAGCAGTACTTC
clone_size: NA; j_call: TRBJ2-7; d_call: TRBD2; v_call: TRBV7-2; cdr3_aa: CASRPGLANYEQYF; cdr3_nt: TGTGCCAGCAGGCCGGGACTAGCGAACTACGAGCAGTACTTC